Detailed here is one TCR beta chain. These data are taken from a study of blood T cell repertoires in COVID-19. Authors' analysis steps: The assay estimated nucleated cells by amplifying reference gene primers. Profiled with immunoSEQ multiplex PCR; TCRdb holds only in-frame clones, not every one. V and J calls plus clone size are reproduced from that table; the DNA served to infer D and trimming. The sample consists of tens of thousands of clones, 85% to 90% of them appearing once. The source material was peripheral blood. This clonotype originated in a human donor in a cohort sampled during active COVID-19.

Here the CDR3 DNA reads TGTGCCACCAGCGGCGGGGGGTACGGCTACACCTTC. The encoded protein is CATSGGGYGYTF. This chain connects TRBV15 to TRBJ1-2; a weak D match, TRBD1 (5 bases). Germline CDR1 LNHNV, CDR2 YYDKDF (reference sequence). V was clipped by 5 bases and J by 8 bases, with 12 bases between them. This CDR3 comprises 12 residues.